This T cell receptor beta chain was documented in a study of blood T cell repertoires in COVID-19. The CDR3 loop spans 14 amino acids. Trimming removed 5 bases from V and 8 bases from J; junction bases left unmatched: 6. Germline V gene data show CDR1 as SGHAT and CDR2 as FQNNGV. The protocol was immunoSEQ multiplex PCR, while the TCRdb copy is restricted to in-frame clones and leaves out a portion. In the table there are about 240,000 clones, around 88% of which are singletons. Sequences were obtained from PBMCs or T cells enriched from blood (not recorded which). The J gene is TRBJ1-4, the V gene TRBV11-2; 9 nucleotides agree with TRBD1. The origin of this receptor is a woman aged 25 to 39 who had recovered from COVID-19. The DNA of the CDR3 is TGTGCCAGCAGCGGGGACAGGGTGGGGGAAAAACTGTTTTTT. It is translated as CASSGDRVGEKLFF.